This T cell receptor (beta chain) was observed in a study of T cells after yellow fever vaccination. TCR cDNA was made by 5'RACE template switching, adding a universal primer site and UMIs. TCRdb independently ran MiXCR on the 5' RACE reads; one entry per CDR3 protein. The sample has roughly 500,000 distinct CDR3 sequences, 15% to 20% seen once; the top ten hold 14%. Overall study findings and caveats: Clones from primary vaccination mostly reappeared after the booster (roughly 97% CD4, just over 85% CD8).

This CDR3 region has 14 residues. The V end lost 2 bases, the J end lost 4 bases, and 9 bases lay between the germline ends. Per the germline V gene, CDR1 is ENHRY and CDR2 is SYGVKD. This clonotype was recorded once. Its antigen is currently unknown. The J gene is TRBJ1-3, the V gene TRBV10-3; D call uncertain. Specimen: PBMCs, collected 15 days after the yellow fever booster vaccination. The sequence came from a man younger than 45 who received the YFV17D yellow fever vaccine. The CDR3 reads CAISEGSEGNTIYF. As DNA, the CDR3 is TGTGCCATCAGTGAGGGGTCAGAGGGAAACACCATATATTTT.